Listed below are T cell receptor beta chains from one sample, sequenced in a study of shared clonotypes between healthy human individuals. Repertoires were generated with immunoSEQ multiplex PCR, while TCRdb's copy carries only in-frame clones and drops some. This table has approximately 2.4 million clones, 90% to 96% appearing once. Sequencing was carried out using naive CD4+ T cells sorted from blood. These receptors came from a young man in good health. CDR3s include the opening cysteine and the closing phenylalanine or tryptophan. Fields, in order: V gene, clone size, J gene, D gene, CDR3 protein, CDR3 DNA. D genes are given only for firm matches. Size is omitted from some rows. Given values are once, few, many or a class for expanded clones.

>TRBV6-5|-|TRBJ1-5|-
CASSFGRSNQPQHF
TGTGCCAGCAGTTTCGGACGGAGCAATCAGCCCCAGCATTTT
>TRBV2|-|TRBJ2-7|-
CARGGTKTYEQYF
TGTGCCAGAGGGGGGACAAAAACATACGAGCAGTACTTC
>TRBV7-2|once|TRBJ2-7|TRBD2
CASSLDPGLAGVSEQYF
TGTGCCAGCAGCTTAGATCCGGGACTAGCGGGAGTAAGCGAGCAGTACTTC
>TRBV2|-|TRBJ2-5|-
CASSVGGTRSETQYF
TGTGCCAGCAGTGTGGGCGGGACACGTTCGGAGACCCAGTACTTC
>TRBV5-3|-|TRBJ2-3|TRBD2
CARSSEASGSLPQYF
TGTGCCAGAAGCTCGGAGGCTAGCGGGAGTTTGCCGCAGTATTTT
>TRBV7-3|-|TRBJ2-5|-
CASSPRGGRLGGETQYF
TGTGCCAGCAGCCCACGTGGGGGCAGGCTTGGTGGAGAGACCCAGTACTTC
>TRBV12-5|once|TRBJ1-6|-
CASGLVLGVGVNSPLHF
TGTGCTAGTGGTTTGGTGTTGGGTGTTGGGGTGAATTCACCCCTCCACTTT
>TRBV6-1|-|TRBJ1-2|-
CASSTRGYGYTF
TGTGCCAGCAGTACTAGGGGCTATGGCTACACCTTC
>TRBV7-2|-|TRBJ2-7|-
CASSFRRVYEQYF
TGTGCCAGCAGCTTCCGCAGGGTTTACGAGCAGTACTTC
>TRBV11-2|-|TRBJ2-7|-
CASSLEGRFGHEQYF
TGTGCCAGCAGCTTAGAGGGACGATTCGGCCACGAGCAGTACTTC
>TRBV7-2|-|TRBJ2-7|-
CASSLASSLSSYEQYF
TGTGCCAGCAGCTTAGCCAGTAGCCTTAGCTCCTACGAGCAGTACTTC
>TRBV27|-|TRBJ2-7|TRBD2
CASRPPLTSGTYEQYF
TGTGCCAGCAGACCTCCCCTTACTAGCGGCACCTACGAGCAGTACTTC
>TRBV11-2|-|TRBJ2-5|-
CASSFWGREETQYF
TGTGCCAGCAGCTTCTGGGGCCGGGAAGAGACCCAGTACTTC
>TRBV10-3|-|TRBJ1-2|-
CAISEDALYGYTF
TGTGCCATCAGTGAGGACGCTCTTTATGGCTACACCTTC
>TRBV5-6|-|TRBJ1-2|TRBD1
CASSYGQGGPYGYTF
TGTGCCAGCAGCTATGGACAGGGGGGGCCCTATGGCTACACCTTC
>TRBV2|-|TRBJ1-2|-
CASSIQGNGYTF
TGTGCCAGCAGTATACAGGGAAATGGCTACACCTTC
>TRBV5-1|-|TRBJ1-6|TRBD1
CASSIGQGSNSPLHF
TGCGCCAGCAGCATCGGACAGGGCTCTAATTCACCCCTCCACTTT
>TRBV28|-|TRBJ2-2|TRBD1
CASWGTGDTGELFF
TGTGCCAGTTGGGGGACAGGGGACACCGGGGAGCTGTTTTTT
>TRBV7-2|once|TRBJ2-3|TRBD2
CASSGGRAGVGTQYF
TGTGCCAGCAGCGGCGGGAGAGCGGGAGTGGGTACGCAGTATTTT
>TRBV7-2|-|TRBJ2-2|-
CASSFETASTGELFF
TGTGCCAGCAGCTTTGAGACAGCTTCCACCGGGGAGCTGTTTTTT
>TRBV28|-|TRBJ1-6|-
CASLAGYYNSPLHF
TGTGCCAGCTTGGCGGGCTACTATAATTCACCCCTCCACTTT
>TRBV18|-|TRBJ1-5|-
CASSLTTVASNQPQHF
TGTGCCAGCTCCCTAACTACAGTCGCGAGCAATCAGCCCCAGCATTTT